The rows below give T cell receptor beta chains drawn from one sample of a study of CD8 T cells in ankylosing spondylitis. One entry per CDR3 protein results from TCRdb running MiXCR on the 5' RACE reads. The sample carries fewer than 550,000 distinct CDR3 sequences, about 5.2% recorded once. Material for sequencing was blood, either unsorted or a sorted T cell fraction (not recorded which). The receptors come from a male donor with ankylosing spondylitis. The CDR3 runs from the conserved cysteine through the conserved F or W. D genes are given only for firm matches. Only part of the rows carry a size: once, few, many, or a class if the clone is expanded.

clone_size: many; cdr3_length: 16; v_call: TRBV7-2; j_call: TRBJ1-4; d_call: NA; cdr3_aa: CASSPIRRRENEKLFF; cdr3_nt: TGTGCCAGCAGCCCTATCCGGCGACGGGAGAATGAAAAACTGTTTTTT
clone_size: many; cdr3_length: 14; v_call: TRBV3-1; j_call: TRBJ2-7; d_call: TRBD1; cdr3_aa: CASSQGTGAYEQYF; cdr3_nt: TGCGCCAGTTCCCAGGGGACAGGGGCCTACGAGCAGTACTTC
clone_size: many; cdr3_length: 18; v_call: TRBV11-1; j_call: TRBJ2-5; d_call: TRBD2; cdr3_aa: CASSVGTSGGRREETQYF; cdr3_nt: TGTGCCAGCAGCGTCGGGACTAGCGGGGGGCGGAGGGAAGAGACCCAGTACTTC
clone_size: many; cdr3_length: 17; v_call: TRBV9; j_call: TRBJ2-1; d_call: TRBD2; cdr3_aa: CASSVGAGGVSYNEQFF; cdr3_nt: TGTGCCAGCAGCGTAGGAGCGGGAGGGGTCTCCTACAATGAGCAGTTCTTC
clone_size: few; cdr3_length: 15; v_call: TRBV20-1; j_call: TRBJ2-1; d_call: TRBD1; cdr3_aa: CSALDRDRGYNEQFF; cdr3_nt: TGCAGTGCGTTAGACCGGGACAGGGGCTACAATGAGCAGTTCTTC
clone_size: many; cdr3_length: 13; v_call: TRBV29-1; j_call: TRBJ2-5; d_call: TRBD2; cdr3_aa: CSVVAGGLETQYF; cdr3_nt: TGCAGCGTTGTGGCGGGAGGATTGGAGACCCAGTACTTC
clone_size: NA; cdr3_length: 16; v_call: TRBV5-1; j_call: TRBJ1-2; d_call: NA; cdr3_aa: CASRETTGLYSYGYTF; cdr3_nt: TGCGCCAGCAGAGAGACGACAGGCCTCTACTCTTATGGCTACACCTTC
clone_size: many; cdr3_length: 14; v_call: TRBV4-3; j_call: TRBJ2-7; d_call: NA; cdr3_aa: CASSPGARKYEQYF; cdr3_nt: TGCGCCAGCAGCCCTGGGGCTCGCAAGTACGAGCAGTACTTC
clone_size: many; cdr3_length: 15; v_call: TRBV20-1; j_call: TRBJ2-2; d_call: NA; cdr3_aa: CSARVRTANTGELFF; cdr3_nt: TGCAGTGCTAGAGTCCGGACAGCAAACACCGGGGAGCTGTTTTTT
clone_size: NA; cdr3_length: 11; v_call: TRBV20-1; j_call: TRBJ2-7; d_call: NA; cdr3_aa: CSAELSYEQYF; cdr3_nt: TGCAGTGCTGAGCTCTCCTACGAGCAGTACTTC
clone_size: many; cdr3_length: 16; v_call: TRBV4-3; j_call: TRBJ2-5; d_call: NA; cdr3_aa: CASSQDWGAYQETQYF; cdr3_nt: TGCGCCAGCAGCCAAGATTGGGGGGCTTACCAAGAGACCCAGTACTTC
clone_size: many; cdr3_length: 14; v_call: TRBV12-3/TRBV12-4; j_call: TRBJ1-2; d_call: NA; cdr3_aa: CASRSSQASYGYTF; cdr3_nt: TGTGCCAGCAGATCATCCCAGGCGAGCTATGGCTACACCTTC
clone_size: many; cdr3_length: 14; v_call: TRBV7-9; j_call: TRBJ2-5; d_call: NA; cdr3_aa: CASSLEASRQTQYF; cdr3_nt: TGTGCCAGCAGCTTAGAGGCTAGCCGGCAGACCCAGTACTTC
clone_size: many; cdr3_length: 15; v_call: TRBV10-3; j_call: TRBJ2-3; d_call: NA; cdr3_aa: CAISEWLAGTDTQYF; cdr3_nt: TGTGCCATCAGTGAGTGGCTAGCAGGCACAGATACGCAGTATTTT
clone_size: many; cdr3_length: 19; v_call: TRBV4-2; j_call: TRBJ1-5; d_call: NA; cdr3_aa: CASSQDRAGDPDRDQPQHF; cdr3_nt: TGTGCCAGCAGCCAAGATAGGGCGGGGGACCCCGATAGGGATCAGCCCCAGCATTTT
clone_size: NA; cdr3_length: 14; v_call: TRBV6-1; j_call: TRBJ2-7; d_call: NA; cdr3_aa: CASGPRVGSYEQYF; cdr3_nt: TGTGCCAGCGGCCCCAGGGTAGGGTCCTACGAGCAGTACTTC
clone_size: many; cdr3_length: 18; v_call: TRBV5-1; j_call: TRBJ2-3; d_call: TRBD2; cdr3_aa: CASSLGTSGRIWLDTQYF; cdr3_nt: TGCGCCAGCAGCCTGGGGACTAGCGGGAGGATCTGGTTGGATACGCAGTATTTT
clone_size: many; cdr3_length: 16; v_call: TRBV6-1; j_call: TRBJ2-7; d_call: TRBD2; cdr3_aa: CASSPLGTSGTYEQYF; cdr3_nt: TGTGCCAGCAGTCCCTTAGGGACTAGCGGCACCTACGAGCAGTACTTC
clone_size: many; cdr3_length: 14; v_call: TRBV24-1; j_call: TRBJ1-2; d_call: NA; cdr3_aa: CATSDLGRTYGYTF; cdr3_nt: TGTGCCACCAGTGATTTGGGCAGGACCTATGGCTACACCTTC
clone_size: many; cdr3_length: 15; v_call: TRBV24-1; j_call: TRBJ1-3; d_call: NA; cdr3_aa: CATSDSWGPGNTIYF; cdr3_nt: TGTGCCACCAGTGATAGTTGGGGACCAGGAAACACCATATATTTT
clone_size: few; cdr3_length: 14; v_call: TRBV27; j_call: TRBJ2-1; d_call: TRBD1; cdr3_aa: CASRQGASYNEQFF; cdr3_nt: TGTGCCAGCAGACAGGGGGCATCCTACAATGAGCAGTTCTTC
clone_size: NA; cdr3_length: 16; v_call: TRBV6-2/TRBV6-3; j_call: TRBJ2-1; d_call: TRBD2; cdr3_aa: CASSYELAGGPWEQFF; cdr3_nt: TGTGCCAGCAGTTACGAACTAGCGGGAGGGCCGTGGGAGCAGTTCTTC
clone_size: many; cdr3_length: 14; v_call: TRBV7-9; j_call: TRBJ2-5; d_call: NA; cdr3_aa: CASSTRTEGETQYF; cdr3_nt: TGTGCCAGCAGCACCCGGACGGAGGGAGAGACCCAGTACTTC
clone_size: many; cdr3_length: 12; v_call: TRBV20-1; j_call: TRBJ2-7; d_call: TRBD1; cdr3_aa: CSAGQGGYEQYF; cdr3_nt: TGCAGTGCTGGACAGGGGGGGTACGAGCAGTACTTC
clone_size: many; cdr3_length: 14; v_call: TRBV20-1; j_call: TRBJ2-3; d_call: NA; cdr3_aa: CSARAPVSTDTQYF; cdr3_nt: TGCAGTGCTCGGGCACCCGTTAGCACAGATACGCAGTATTTT
clone_size: many; cdr3_length: 13; v_call: TRBV7-9; j_call: TRBJ1-1; d_call: NA; cdr3_aa: CASSPGGIPEAFF; cdr3_nt: TGTGCCAGCAGCCCGGGCGGCATTCCTGAAGCTTTCTTT
clone_size: few; cdr3_length: 14; v_call: TRBV6-2/TRBV6-3; j_call: TRBJ1-1; d_call: NA; cdr3_aa: CASSSGAWNTEAFF; cdr3_nt: TGTGCCAGCAGTTCAGGGGCGTGGAACACTGAAGCTTTCTTT
clone_size: many; cdr3_length: 15; v_call: TRBV7-2; j_call: TRBJ2-7; d_call: NA; cdr3_aa: CASSLFEAKNYEQYF; cdr3_nt: TGTGCCAGCAGCTTATTTGAAGCTAAGAACTACGAGCAGTACTTC
clone_size: NA; cdr3_length: 15; v_call: TRBV7-3; j_call: TRBJ2-2; d_call: NA; cdr3_aa: CASSLTTVDTGELFF; cdr3_nt: TGTGCCAGCAGCTTAACGACGGTGGATACCGGGGAGCTGTTTTTT
clone_size: many; cdr3_length: 13; v_call: TRBV12-3/TRBV12-4; j_call: TRBJ1-1; d_call: TRBD1; cdr3_aa: CASDGQGSTEAFF; cdr3_nt: TGTGCCAGCGATGGACAGGGCTCGACTGAAGCTTTCTTT
clone_size: many; cdr3_length: 16; v_call: TRBV4-3; j_call: TRBJ2-1; d_call: TRBD2; cdr3_aa: CASSLIAGGPGNEQFF; cdr3_nt: TGCGCCAGCAGCTTAATAGCGGGAGGGCCAGGCAATGAGCAGTTCTTC
clone_size: many; cdr3_length: 14; v_call: TRBV5-6; j_call: TRBJ1-1; d_call: TRBD1; cdr3_aa: CASSQTGVNTEAFF; cdr3_nt: TGTGCCAGCAGCCAGACAGGGGTGAACACTGAAGCTTTCTTT
clone_size: NA; cdr3_length: 15; v_call: TRBV20-1; j_call: TRBJ2-1; d_call: TRBD2; cdr3_aa: CSATSGSGAYNEQFF; cdr3_nt: TGCAGTGCGACTTCGGGGAGCGGGGCCTACAATGAGCAGTTCTTC
clone_size: many; cdr3_length: 15; v_call: TRBV5-1; j_call: TRBJ1-1; d_call: NA; cdr3_aa: CASTPYLGGDTEAFF; cdr3_nt: TGCGCCAGCACGCCCTACCTCGGGGGGGACACTGAAGCTTTCTTT
clone_size: NA; cdr3_length: 16; v_call: TRBV11-1; j_call: TRBJ1-5; d_call: TRBD1; cdr3_aa: CASSYDRGLIGQPQHF; cdr3_nt: TGTGCCAGCAGCTACGACAGGGGGCTGATCGGGCAGCCCCAGCATTTT
clone_size: few; cdr3_length: 12; v_call: TRBV30; j_call: TRBJ2-5; d_call: NA; cdr3_aa: CAWDHPGGTQYF; cdr3_nt: TGTGCCTGGGACCATCCCGGGGGGACCCAGTACTTC
clone_size: many; cdr3_length: 16; v_call: TRBV6-5; j_call: TRBJ2-7; d_call: TRBD2; cdr3_aa: CASSYPMTSGSYEQYF; cdr3_nt: TGTGCCAGCAGTTACCCTATGACTAGCGGGTCCTACGAGCAGTACTTC
clone_size: many; cdr3_length: 17; v_call: TRBV9; j_call: TRBJ2-5; d_call: TRBD2; cdr3_aa: CASSEGLAGGLEETQYF; cdr3_nt: TGTGCCAGCAGCGAGGGACTAGCGGGGGGGCTTGAGGAGACCCAGTACTTC
clone_size: many; cdr3_length: 13; v_call: TRBV10-3; j_call: TRBJ2-3; d_call: TRBD2; cdr3_aa: CAIRGLDTDTQYF; cdr3_nt: TGTGCCATCAGGGGACTAGACACAGATACGCAGTATTTT
clone_size: many; cdr3_length: 13; v_call: TRBV7-8; j_call: TRBJ1-5; d_call: NA; cdr3_aa: CASSQRLNQPQHF; cdr3_nt: TGTGCCAGCAGTCAGAGATTAAATCAGCCCCAGCATTTT
clone_size: NA; cdr3_length: 16; v_call: TRBV7-3; j_call: TRBJ1-5; d_call: NA; cdr3_aa: CASSFGLGWDNRPQHF; cdr3_nt: TGTGCCAGCAGCTTTGGATTAGGGTGGGACAATCGGCCCCAGCATTTT
clone_size: many; cdr3_length: 11; v_call: TRBV29-1; j_call: TRBJ2-7; d_call: NA; cdr3_aa: CSAGPGYEQYF; cdr3_nt: TGCAGCGCCGGCCCGGGCTACGAGCAGTACTTC
clone_size: many; cdr3_length: 14; v_call: TRBV5-6; j_call: TRBJ1-1; d_call: NA; cdr3_aa: CASSLWGRGTEAFF; cdr3_nt: TGTGCCAGCAGCTTATGGGGGAGAGGTACTGAAGCTTTCTTT
clone_size: many; cdr3_length: 19; v_call: TRBV15; j_call: TRBJ1-6; d_call: NA; cdr3_aa: CATSRDRLAGNEYNSPLHF; cdr3_nt: TGTGCCACCAGCAGAGATAGGTTGGCAGGGAACGAGTATAATTCACCCCTCCACTTT
clone_size: NA; cdr3_length: 13; v_call: TRBV20-1; j_call: TRBJ2-5; d_call: NA; cdr3_aa: CSAKDPGGETQYF; cdr3_nt: TGCAGTGCTAAGGACCCGGGCGGGGAGACCCAGTACTTC
clone_size: many; cdr3_length: 18; v_call: TRBV12-3/TRBV12-4; j_call: TRBJ1-1; d_call: NA; cdr3_aa: CASSLIGGGAEGNTEAFF; cdr3_nt: TGTGCCAGCAGTTTAATTGGAGGGGGGGCAGAGGGGAACACTGAAGCTTTCTTT
clone_size: many; cdr3_length: 13; v_call: TRBV7-2; j_call: TRBJ2-1; d_call: NA; cdr3_aa: CASSLARGDEQFF; cdr3_nt: TGTGCCAGCAGCTTAGCGCGGGGAGATGAGCAGTTCTTC
clone_size: many; cdr3_length: 14; v_call: TRBV20-1; j_call: TRBJ2-1; d_call: TRBD2; cdr3_aa: CSARDWGLAIEQFF; cdr3_nt: TGCAGTGCTAGAGACTGGGGACTAGCCATTGAGCAGTTCTTC
clone_size: NA; cdr3_length: 16; v_call: TRBV7-8; j_call: TRBJ2-7; d_call: TRBD2; cdr3_aa: CASSLAFAGGSREQYF; cdr3_nt: TGTGCCAGCAGCTTAGCGTTTGCGGGAGGCTCCAGGGAGCAGTACTTC
clone_size: many; cdr3_length: 16; v_call: TRBV10-3; j_call: TRBJ1-1; d_call: TRBD1; cdr3_aa: CAINDGTAALNTEAFF; cdr3_nt: TGTGCCATCAACGACGGGACAGCAGCTTTGAACACTGAAGCTTTCTTT
clone_size: few; cdr3_length: 13; v_call: TRBV29-1; j_call: TRBJ1-2; d_call: NA; cdr3_aa: CSVDYGGGYGYTF; cdr3_nt: TGCAGCGTTGATTACGGGGGCGGCTATGGCTACACCTTC
clone_size: many; cdr3_length: 14; v_call: TRBV15; j_call: TRBJ2-5; d_call: NA; cdr3_aa: CATSRKGRVETQYF; cdr3_nt: TGTGCCACCAGCAGAAAGGGACGCGTAGAGACCCAGTACTTC
clone_size: many; cdr3_length: 11; v_call: TRBV28; j_call: TRBJ2-1; d_call: NA; cdr3_aa: CAVAEGYEQFF; cdr3_nt: TGTGCGGTTGCGGAGGGATATGAGCAGTTCTTC
clone_size: many; cdr3_length: 16; v_call: TRBV5-6; j_call: TRBJ2-2; d_call: NA; cdr3_aa: CASSYNPTTNTGELFF; cdr3_nt: TGTGCCAGCAGCTATAACCCGACTACCAACACCGGGGAGCTGTTTTTT
clone_size: many; cdr3_length: 14; v_call: TRBV7-9; j_call: TRBJ1-2; d_call: NA; cdr3_aa: CASSEIGRDYGYTF; cdr3_nt: TGTGCCAGCAGCGAAATCGGGAGGGACTATGGCTACACCTTC
clone_size: many; cdr3_length: 15; v_call: TRBV20-1; j_call: TRBJ1-1; d_call: NA; cdr3_aa: CSAYREVDGNTEAFF; cdr3_nt: TGCAGTGCTTACAGGGAGGTAGATGGGAACACTGAAGCTTTCTTT
clone_size: many; cdr3_length: 15; v_call: TRBV5-1; j_call: TRBJ2-3; d_call: NA; cdr3_aa: CASSLDSASTDTQYF; cdr3_nt: TGCGCCAGCAGCTTGGACAGCGCTAGCACAGATACGCAGTATTTT